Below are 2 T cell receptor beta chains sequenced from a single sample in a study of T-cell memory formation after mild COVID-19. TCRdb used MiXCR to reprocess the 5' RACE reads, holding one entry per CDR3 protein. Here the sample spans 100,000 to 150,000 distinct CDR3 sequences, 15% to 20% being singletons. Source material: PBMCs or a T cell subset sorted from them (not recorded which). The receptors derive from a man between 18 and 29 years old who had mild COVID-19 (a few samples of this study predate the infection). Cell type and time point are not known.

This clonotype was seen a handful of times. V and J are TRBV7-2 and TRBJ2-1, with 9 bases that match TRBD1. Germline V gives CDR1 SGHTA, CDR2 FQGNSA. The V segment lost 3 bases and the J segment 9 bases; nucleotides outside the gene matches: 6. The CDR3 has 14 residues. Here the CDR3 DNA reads TGTGCCAGCAGCTTTGTGGACAGGGGCACTGAGCAGTTCTTC. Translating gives CASSFVDRGTEQFF.

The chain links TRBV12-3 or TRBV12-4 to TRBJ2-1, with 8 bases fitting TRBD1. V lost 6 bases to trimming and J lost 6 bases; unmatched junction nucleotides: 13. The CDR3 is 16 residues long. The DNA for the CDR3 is TGTGCCAGCAGCCCTCCTTGGGACAGGTTGGCCAATGAGCAGTTCTTC. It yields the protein CASSPPWDRLANEQFF.